These 32 T cell receptor beta chains share one sample of origin, sequenced in a study of blood T cell repertoires in COVID-19. Some clones are missing from TCRdb's copy, which holds only in-frame ones; the method was immunoSEQ multiplex PCR. The sample lists fewer than 30,000 clones; approximately 90% were seen once. Specimen: peripheral blood. The receptors originated from a man in his 60s with acute or convalescent COVID-19.

This chain uses TRBV9 with TRBJ1-2; TRBD1 matches at 8 bases. J was trimmed by 0 bases and V by 0 bases; bases with no gene match: 7. CDR1 is SGDLS and CDR2 is YYNGEE in the germline V gene. This CDR3 has 17 residues. The CDR3 is CASSVGRQGNTNYGYTF. CDR3 nucleotide sequence: TGTGCCAGCAGCGTAGGGCGACAGGGGAACACTAACTATGGCTACACCTTC.

The chain employs TRBV10-1 and TRBJ2-3; TRBD2 matches at 9 bases. The length of the CDR3 is 14 residues. The V gene's germline CDR1 is WNHNN and CDR2 SYGVQD (reference sequence). Trimming at V came to 8 bases and at J to 3 bases, leaving 6 bases not matched to a gene. CDR3 in DNA: TGCGCCAGCCGTTCGAGCGGGGGGACAGATACGCAGTATTTT. The encoded protein is CASRSSGGTDTQYF.

V gene TRBV28 combines with J gene TRBJ1-4; a possible D gene is TRBD1 (6 bases). The CDR3 runs 15 residues. Germline values: CDR1 MDHEN, CDR2 SYDVKM. Trimming cost V 3 bases and J 4 bases, with 12 bases left between them. This CDR3 reads CASSLIDRSNEKLFF. CDR3 sequence (DNA): TGTGCCAGCAGTTTGATCGACAGGAGTAATGAAAAACTGTTTTTT.

This rearrangement joins TRBV11-1 to TRBJ2-1; D may be TRBD2 (6 bases). The CDR3 sequence is 14 residues long. CDR1 SGHAT and CDR2 FQDESV come from the germline V gene (reference sequence). The V end was cut by 7 bases, the J end by 0 bases, with 10 bases between. The CDR3, as DNA: TGTGCCAGCACCTCCGGGGGCTCCTACAATGAGCAGTTCTTC. Residues: CASTSGGSYNEQFF.

V is TRBV3-1 (or the pseudogene TRBV3-2) and J is TRBJ2-1, with TRBD2 matching over 9 bases. V was pared by 1 base and J by 7 bases, with 5 bases of the junction left unmatched. The CDR3 consists of 15 residues. Germline V gene data show CDR1 as LGHDT and CDR2 as YNNKEL (reference sequence). The CDR3: CASSQAGGRVNEQFF. CDR3 coding DNA: TGTGCCAGCAGCCAAGCAGGCGGGAGGGTTAATGAGCAGTTCTTC.

The chain combines TRBV27 with TRBJ1-4; 7 nucleotides agree with TRBD1. With V trimmed by 4 bases and J by 7 bases, 12 bases remained unmatched. The CDR3 extends over 16 amino acids. From germline, CDR1 is MNHEY and CDR2 SMNVEV (reference sequence). The CDR3 nucleotides are TGTGCCAGCAGTTCCCTAACAGGGGTTGGGGGTGAAAAACTGTTTTTT. It is translated as CASSSLTGVGGEKLFF.

The rearrangement joins TRBV4-1 to TRBJ2-4; D might be TRBD1 (6 bases). Per the germline V gene, CDR1 is MGHRA and CDR2 is YSYEKL. Deletions cut 6 bases from V and 9 bases from J, with 21 bases between. This CDR3 has 15 residues. In nucleotides, the CDR3 is TGCGCCAGCAGTTTTAATACTGGGGGCGAAGGCATTCAGTACTTC. Encoded protein: CASSFNTGGEGIQYF.

The V and J genes are TRBV28 and TRBJ2-2; TRBD1 is a possible D gene (8 bases). Germline CDR1 MDHEN, CDR2 SYDVKM. CDR3 size: 15 residues. The V end lost 10 bases, the J end lost 5 bases, and 20 bases lay between the germline ends. The CDR3 DNA follows: TGTGCCACCATAACAGGGGGGGTAAAAACCGGGGAGCTGTTTTTT. Translating it yields CATITGGVKTGELFF.

This chain uses TRBV28 with TRBJ1-2, with unresolved D. CDR3 length: 15 amino acids. Trimming took off 2 bases at V and 1 base at J, with 11 bases between the two ends. Looked up from germline, CDR1 is MDHEN and CDR2 is SYDVKM. This CDR3 reads CASSLAGIFNYGYTF. The CDR3 DNA is TGTGCCAGCAGTTTAGCAGGAATCTTTAACTATGGCTACACCTTC.

This clone is termed medium-sized. The CDR3 spells CASSQDRPRRGLEQETQYF. For the CDR3, the DNA is TGTGCCAGCAGCCAAGACCGTCCCCGCCGCGGACTAGAACAAGAGACCCAGTACTTC. The gene calls are TRBV3-1 (or the pseudogene TRBV3-2) and TRBJ2-5, with 7 bases that match TRBD2. The V gene end was trimmed by 0 bases and the J gene end by 2 bases; junction bases not matched to a gene: 15. The CDR3 runs to 19 residues. Germline V gene sequence: CDR1 LGHDT, CDR2 YNNKEL (reference sequence).

This rearrangement joins TRBV29-1 to TRBJ2-1; D is perhaps TRBD2 (6 bases). Trimming pared 4 bases from V and 4 bases from J, leaving 14 bases between. The CDR3 spans 14 residues. CDR1 SQVTM and CDR2 ANQGSEA come from the germline V gene. The CDR3 here is CSVGQTGGYNEQFF. The CDR3 coding sequence is TGCAGCGTTGGACAAACCGGGGGATACAATGAGCAGTTCTTC.

The chain has TRBV7-9 and TRBJ1-3, with 8 positions matching TRBD1. The J segment lost 0 bases and the V segment lost 5 bases, leaving 6 bases of the junction unmatched. Germline loops: CDR1 SEHNR, CDR2 FQNEAQ (reference sequence). CDR3 length: 16 residues. The CDR3 DNA follows: TGTGCCAGCAGCCGGACAGGGATGTCCTCTGGAAACACCATATATTTT. Translation: CASSRTGMSSGNTIYF.

This chain uses TRBV28 with TRBJ2-7; D gene unclear. Trimming cost V 0 bases and J 0 bases, with 9 bases left between them. This CDR3 has 15 residues. The V gene's germline CDR1 is MDHEN and CDR2 SYDVKM. CDR3 in DNA: TGTGCCAGCAGTTTATGGACGGAGAGCTCCTACGAGCAGTACTTC. Translation gives CASSLWTESSYEQYF.

The J gene is TRBJ2-3, the V gene TRBV6-5; 8 nucleotides agree with TRBD2. With 6 bases clipped from V and 1 base from J, the junction kept 3 bases outside the gene matches. The CDR3 length is 14 residues. CDR1 is MNHEY and CDR2 is SVGAGI in the germline V gene. The CDR3 reads CASRSSGGTDTQYF. CDR3 in DNA: TGTGCCAGCAGGAGTAGCGGGGGCACAGATACGCAGTATTTT.

The chain has TRBV11-2 and TRBJ2-5, with D tentatively TRBD2 (6 bases). V lost 5 bases to trimming and J lost 1 base, with 14 bases between them. This CDR3 is built from 15 residues. Per the germline V gene, CDR1 is SGHAT and CDR2 is FQNNGV. The CDR3 DNA reads as TGTGCCAGCAGCCCGGAGGGCGGATTCCAAGAGACCCAGTACTTC. This codes for CASSPEGGFQETQYF. The variable domain in full, with the rest retrieved from reference TRBV11-2 and TRBJ2-5, is EAGVAQSPRYKIIEKRQSVAFWCNPISGHATLYWYQQILGQGPKLLIQFQNNGVVDDSQLPKDRFSAERLKGVDSTLKIQPAKLEDSAVYLCASSPEGGFQETQYFGPGTRLLVL.

The chain recombines TRBV5-1 with TRBJ1-5; D is undetermined. Trimming pared 0 bases from V and 5 bases from J, leaving 12 bases between. The CDR3 extends over 15 amino acids. Germline V gives CDR1 SGHRS, CDR2 YFSETQ. The DNA of the CDR3 is TGCGCCAGCAGCTTGGGCGGCGGCCCATATCAGCCCCAGCATTTT. Its protein is CASSLGGGPYQPQHF.

This rearrangement joins TRBV20-1 to TRBJ1-5, with 7 nucleotides matching TRBD1. The CDR3 spans 12 residues. Losses at the gene ends were 3 bases for V and 7 bases for J; bases not matched to a gene: 3. Germline CDR1 DFQATT, CDR2 SNEGSKA (reference sequence). This chain's CDR3 is CSASPGGQPQHF. The CDR3 DNA follows: TGCAGTGCTAGTCCAGGGGGGCAGCCCCAGCATTTT.

This clone was recorded once. The chain recombines TRBV10-3 with TRBJ2-2; TRBD2 agrees at 7 bases. The CDR3 totals 14 residues. CDR1 is ENHRY and CDR2 is SYGVKD in the germline V gene. Trimming cost V 10 bases and J 0 bases; bases outside gene matches: 5. The CDR3 region has the DNA TGTGCCACCAGGGAGGGCTCGAACACCGGGGAGCTGTTTTTT. It yields the protein CATREGSNTGELFF.

The chain uses TRBV27 and TRBJ2-1, with D possibly TRBD2 on 6 matching bases. The CDR3 consists of 13 residues. The V and J ends lost 4 bases and 6 bases respectively, with 10 bases between them. The germline gives CDR1 MNHEY, CDR2 SMNVEV (reference sequence). The CDR3 protein is CASSWRDGNEQFF. The CDR3 bases are TGTGCCAGCAGTTGGAGGGATGGCAATGAGCAGTTCTTC.

V usage is TRBV7-9 and J usage is TRBJ1-1; D may be TRBD1 (6 bases). Germline lookup yields CDR1 SEHNR and CDR2 FQNEAQ (reference sequence). V lost 5 bases and J lost 1, with 11 bases in between. The length of the CDR3 is 14 residues. CDR3 sequence: CASSAQGTNTEAFF. The CDR3 DNA reads as TGTGCCAGCAGCGCACAGGGTACGAACACTGAAGCTTTCTTT.

The rearrangement uses TRBV2 and TRBJ1-5, with D unclear. Germline V gene sequence: CDR1 SNHLY, CDR2 FYNNEI. V lost 2 bases to trimming and J lost 2 bases, with 7 bases between them. The CDR3 runs 14 residues. As DNA, the CDR3 is TGTGCCAGCAGTGAATTGAGTGGCAATCAGCCCCAGCATTTT. It yields the protein CASSELSGNQPQHF. The whole variable domain, remainder taken from reference TRBV2 and TRBJ1-5, is EPEVTQTPSHQVTQMGQEVILRCVPISNHLYFYWYRQILGQKVEFLVSFYNNEISEKSEIFDDQFSVERPDGSNFTLKIRSTKLEDSAMYFCASSELSGNQPQHFGDGTRLSIL.

Only one count was recorded for this clone. The V call is TRBV18, the J call TRBJ2-7; 8 bases line up with TRBD1. With V trimmed by 5 bases and J by 1 base, 7 bases remained unmatched. CDR1 and CDR2 from the germline V gene are KGHSH and LQKENI. The CDR3 spans 15 residues. The chain's CDR3 is CASSKDRVESYEQYF. The DNA for the CDR3 is TGTGCCAGCTCAAAGGACAGGGTAGAGTCCTACGAGCAGTACTTC.

The chain employs TRBV2 and TRBJ2-7, with 9 bases aligning to TRBD1. The CDR3 sequence is 15 residues long. Unmatched junction bases numbered 10, after V lost 6 bases and J lost 4 bases. CDR1 SNHLY and CDR2 FYNNEI come from the germline V gene. The CDR3 region has the DNA TGTGCCAGCAGACCAAGGGCCGGACAGGGGTACGAGCAGTACTTC. This codes for CASRPRAGQGYEQYF.

The gene calls are TRBV18 and TRBJ2-5; D may be TRBD1 (6 bases). V was shortened by 3 bases and J by 5 bases, with 19 bases between the two germline ends. This CDR3 contains 16 residues. Germline V gives CDR1 KGHSH, CDR2 LQKENI. CDR3 protein: CASSPPLTGSRETQYF. CDR3 coding DNA: TGTGCCAGCTCACCTCCACTTACAGGGTCCAGGGAGACCCAGTACTTC.

The rearrangement links TRBV18 to TRBJ1-2, with TRBD1 identical over 8 bases. CDR1 KGHSH and CDR2 LQKENI come from the germline V gene. This CDR3 contains 13 residues. V was pared by 3 bases and J by 6 bases, with 3 bases of the junction left unmatched. For the CDR3, the DNA is TGTGCCAGCTCACCGACAGGGGTGAATGGCTACACCTTC. Its protein is CASSPTGVNGYTF. The full variable domain, with the rest looked up from reference TRBV18 and TRBJ1-2, is NAGVMQNPRHLVRRRGQEARLRCSPMKGHSHVYWYRQLPEEGLKFMVYLQKENIIDESGMPKERFSAEFPKEGPSILRIQQVVRGDSAAYFCASSPTGVNGYTFGSGTRLTVV.

The chain links TRBV10-2 to TRBJ1-6, with 8 bases matching TRBD1. Germline V gene lookup returns CDR1 WSHSY and CDR2 SAAADI. V lost 6 bases to trimming and J lost 3 bases; unmatched junction nucleotides: 7. There are 16 residues in the CDR3. As DNA, the CDR3 is TGCGCCAGCAGAAGACAGGGGCTCGACTATAATTCACCCCTCCACTTT. This translates into CASRRQGLDYNSPLHF.

The chain employs TRBV10-3 and TRBJ2-2, with a weak D call TRBD2 (6 bases). The germline V gene encodes CDR1 ENHRY and CDR2 SYGVKD. This CDR3 region has 15 residues. V lost 3 bases, J lost 3 bases, and 11 bases lay in between. DNA of the CDR3: TGTGCCATCAGTGATGCGGGGACCTACACCGGGGAGCTGTTTTTT. Amino acids: CAISDAGTYTGELFF.

The V gene is TRBV2, the J gene TRBJ2-7; 9 bases map to TRBD1. This CDR3 has 14 amino acids. CDR1 and CDR2 (germline): SNHLY, FYNNEI. The V and J ends lost 4 bases and 2 bases, in that order; junction bases with no gene match: 3. The CDR3: CASSGTGDPYEQYF. CDR3 in DNA: TGTGCCAGCAGTGGGACAGGGGATCCCTACGAGCAGTACTTC.

This clone was detected only a few times. V is TRBV13 and J is TRBJ1-2; unclear D gene. Trimming stripped 0 bases from V and 2 bases from J, with 10 bases between. The CDR3 totals 15 residues. Per the germline V gene, CDR1 is PRHDT and CDR2 is FYEKMQ (reference sequence). The CDR3 DNA is TGTGCCAGCAGCTTAGGTCCAGGTCCGAACTATGGCTACACCTTC. This sequence encodes CASSLGPGPNYGYTF. The complete variable domain, with remaining parts taken from reference TRBV13 and TRBJ1-2, reads AAGVIQSPRHLIKEKRETATLKCYPIPRHDTVYWYQQGPGQDPQFLISFYEKMQSDKGSIPDRFSAQQFSDYHSELNMSSLELGDSALYFCASSLGPGPNYGYTFGSGTRLTVV.

The genes are TRBV4-2 and TRBJ1-1; 9 positions match TRBD1. From germline, CDR1 is LGHNA and CDR2 YNFKEQ. The CDR3 has 19 amino acids. The V gene end was trimmed by 1 base and the J gene end by 1 base; junction bases not matched to a gene: 13. This CDR3 is CASSQAISSQGQGNTEAFF. The CDR3 region has the DNA TGTGCCAGCAGCCAAGCGATTTCCTCTCAGGGACAGGGGAACACTGAAGCTTTCTTT.

The chain combines TRBV28 with TRBJ2-2; D is unresolved. The CDR3 runs 15 residues. V lost 10 bases to trimming and J lost 2 bases, with 17 bases between them. CDR1 is MDHEN, CDR2 SYDVKM, per germline. The CDR3: CATEPPQANTGELFF. The DNA of the CDR3 is TGTGCCACCGAACCGCCCCAGGCTAACACCGGGGAGCTGTTTTTT.

The rearrangement joins TRBV27 to TRBJ2-2; TRBD1 aligns across 7 bases. The ends lost 5 bases at V and 6 bases at J; junction bases unmatched: 6. The CDR3 sequence is 14 residues long. Germline assignment: CDR1 MNHEY and CDR2 SMNVEV (reference sequence). CDR3 in amino acids: CASSHGTDAGELFF. CDR3 sequence (DNA): TGTGCCAGCAGTCACGGGACAGATGCCGGGGAGCTGTTTTTT.